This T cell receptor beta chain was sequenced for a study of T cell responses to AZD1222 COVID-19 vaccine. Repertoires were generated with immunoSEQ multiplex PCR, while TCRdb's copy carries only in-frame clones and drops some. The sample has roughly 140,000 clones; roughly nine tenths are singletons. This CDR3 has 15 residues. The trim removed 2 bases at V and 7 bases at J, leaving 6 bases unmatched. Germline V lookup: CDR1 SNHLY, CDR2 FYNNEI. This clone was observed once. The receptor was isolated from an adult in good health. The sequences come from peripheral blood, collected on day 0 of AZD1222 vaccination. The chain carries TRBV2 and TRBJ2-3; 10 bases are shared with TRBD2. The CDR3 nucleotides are TGTGCCAGCAGTGAAAGCGGGGGGGCCTTAAATACGCAGTATTTT. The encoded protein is CASSESGGALNTQYF.